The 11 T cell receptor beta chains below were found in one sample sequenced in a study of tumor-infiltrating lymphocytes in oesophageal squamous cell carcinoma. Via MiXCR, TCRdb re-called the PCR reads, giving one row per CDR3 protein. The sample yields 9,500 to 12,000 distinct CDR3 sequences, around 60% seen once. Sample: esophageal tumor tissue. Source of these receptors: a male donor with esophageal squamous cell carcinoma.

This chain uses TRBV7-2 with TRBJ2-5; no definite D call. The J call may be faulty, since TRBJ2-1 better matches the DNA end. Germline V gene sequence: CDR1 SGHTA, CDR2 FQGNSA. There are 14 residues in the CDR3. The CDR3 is CASSPWAVGGEQFF. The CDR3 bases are TGTGCCAGCAGCCCCTGGGCGGTTGGTGGTGAGCAGTTCTTC.

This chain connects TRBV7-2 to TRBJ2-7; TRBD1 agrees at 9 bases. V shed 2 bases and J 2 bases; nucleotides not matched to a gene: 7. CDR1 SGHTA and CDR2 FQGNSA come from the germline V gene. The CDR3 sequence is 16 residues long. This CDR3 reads CASSLTGTGSPYEQYF. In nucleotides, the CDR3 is TGTGCCAGCAGCTTAACCGGGACAGGGTCCCCCTACGAGCAGTACTTC.

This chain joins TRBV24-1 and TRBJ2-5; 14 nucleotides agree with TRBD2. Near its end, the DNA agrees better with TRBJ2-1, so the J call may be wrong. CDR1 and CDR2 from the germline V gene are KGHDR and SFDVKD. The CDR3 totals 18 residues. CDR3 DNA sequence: TGTGCCACCAGTGACTCCGGGACTAGCGGGGGCCTGGGGTATGAGCAGTTCTTC. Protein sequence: CATSDSGTSGGLGYEQFF.

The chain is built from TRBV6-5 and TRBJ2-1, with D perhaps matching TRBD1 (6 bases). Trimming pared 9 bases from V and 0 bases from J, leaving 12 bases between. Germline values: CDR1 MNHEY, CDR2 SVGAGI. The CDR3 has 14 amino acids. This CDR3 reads CASSTGYSYNEQFF. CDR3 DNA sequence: TGTGCCAGTTCCACAGGGTACTCCTACAATGAGCAGTTCTTC.

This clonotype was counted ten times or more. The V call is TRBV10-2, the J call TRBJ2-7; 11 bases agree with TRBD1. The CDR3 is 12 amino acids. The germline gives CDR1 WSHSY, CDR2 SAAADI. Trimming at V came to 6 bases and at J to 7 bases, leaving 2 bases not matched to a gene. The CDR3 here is CASRDRGREQYF. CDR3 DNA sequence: TGCGCCAGCAGGGACAGGGGGCGGGAGCAGTACTTC.

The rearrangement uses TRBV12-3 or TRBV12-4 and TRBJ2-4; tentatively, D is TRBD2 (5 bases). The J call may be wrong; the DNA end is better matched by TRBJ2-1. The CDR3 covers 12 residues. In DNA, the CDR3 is TGTGCCAGCAGTTTAGGAGGGATCGAGCAGTTCTTC. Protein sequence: CASSLGGIEQFF.

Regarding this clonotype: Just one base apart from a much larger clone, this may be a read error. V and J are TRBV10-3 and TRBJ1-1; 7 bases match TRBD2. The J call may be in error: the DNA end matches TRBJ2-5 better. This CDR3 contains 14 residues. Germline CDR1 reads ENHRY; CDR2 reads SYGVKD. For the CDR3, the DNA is TGTGCCATCAGTGAGCCAGGGAGGGCGGAGACCCAGTACTTC. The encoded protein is CAISEPGRAETQYF.

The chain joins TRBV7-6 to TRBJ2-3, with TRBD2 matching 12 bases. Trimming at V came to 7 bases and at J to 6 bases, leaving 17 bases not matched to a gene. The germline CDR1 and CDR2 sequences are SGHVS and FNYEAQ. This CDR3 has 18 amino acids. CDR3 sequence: CASTLPPRLAGGLDTQYF. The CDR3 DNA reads TGTGCCAGCACCCTCCCCCCCCGCCTAGCGGGAGGGCTTGATACGCAGTATTTT.

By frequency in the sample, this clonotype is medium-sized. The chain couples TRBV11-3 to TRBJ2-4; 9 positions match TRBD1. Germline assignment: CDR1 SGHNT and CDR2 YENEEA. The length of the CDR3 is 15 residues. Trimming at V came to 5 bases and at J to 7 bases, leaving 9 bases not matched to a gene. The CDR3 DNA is TGTGCCAGCAGCAGCTACGGGACAGGGAGGAACATTCAGTACTTC. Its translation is CASSSYGTGRNIQYF. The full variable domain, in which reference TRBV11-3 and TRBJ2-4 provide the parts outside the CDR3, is EAGVVQSPRYKIIEKKQPVAFWCNPISGHNTLYWYLQNLGQGPELLIRYENEEAVDDSQLPKDRFSAERLKGVDSTLKIQPAELGDSAVYLCASSSYGTGRNIQYFGAGTRLSVL.

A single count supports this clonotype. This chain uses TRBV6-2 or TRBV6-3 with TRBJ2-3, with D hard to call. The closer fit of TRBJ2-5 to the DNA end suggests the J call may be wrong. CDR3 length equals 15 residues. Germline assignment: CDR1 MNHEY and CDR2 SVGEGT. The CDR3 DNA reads TGTGCCAGCAGATTCGTGTACGGGCTACAAGAGACCCAGTACTTC. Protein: CASRFVYGLQETQYF.

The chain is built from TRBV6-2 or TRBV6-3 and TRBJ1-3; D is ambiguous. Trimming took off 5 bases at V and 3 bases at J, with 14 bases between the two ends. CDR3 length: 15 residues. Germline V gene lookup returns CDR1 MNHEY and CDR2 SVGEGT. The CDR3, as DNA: TGTGCCAGCAGTGAGAATTGGGAGGGTGGAAACACCATATATTTT. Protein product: CASSENWEGGNTIYF.